These T cell receptor beta chains were read from a single sample in a study of regulatory T cells in long-lasting Graves disease. TCRdb passed the multiplex PCR reads through MiXCR, listing each CDR3 protein once. Of about 240,000 distinct CDR3 sequences in the sample, over 20% were seen once. The source material was peripheral blood mononuclear cells (PBMCs), sampled at new diagnosis, from a patient treated with antithyroid drugs. Source of these receptors: a female donor with Graves disease. CDR3s include the opening cysteine and the closing phenylalanine or tryptophan. D genes are given only for firm matches. Not all rows give a size; the values are once, few, many and, for expanded clones, a class.

many,TRBV12-3/TRBV12-4,-,TRBJ2-2,CASSLGASLTGELFF,TGTGCCAGCAGTTTAGGGGCCAGTTTAACCGGGGAGCTGTTTTTT
few,TRBV6-2/TRBV6-3,-,TRBJ2-2,CACRSPPSPTGELFF,TGTGCCTGCAGATCACCCCCGTCTCCCACCGGGGAGCTGTTTTTT
many,TRBV5-1,-,TRBJ1-4,CASSRTEYNEKLFF,TGCGCCAGCAGCCGGACCGAGTATAATGAAAAACTGTTTTTT
many,TRBV27,-,TRBJ2-1,CASSNGGTTYNEQFF,TGTGCCAGCTCAAATGGGGGCACAACCTACAATGAGCAGTTCTTC
many,TRBV15,TRBD1,TRBJ1-5,CATSRPGQDAFQPQHF,TGTGCCACCAGCAGACCCGGACAGGACGCTTTTCAGCCCCAGCATTTT
many,TRBV12-3/TRBV12-4,-,TRBJ1-4,CASSFPRGGLEKLFF,TGTGCCAGCAGTTTCCCGAGGGGCGGATTGGAAAAACTGTTTTTT
many,TRBV10-2,TRBD2,TRBJ2-7,CASSDGGLAGTSYEQYF,TGCGCCAGCAGTGATGGGGGGCTAGCGGGGACCTCCTACGAGCAGTACTTC
-,TRBV2,-,TRBJ2-5,CASSDTGGVGTQYF,TGTGCCAGCAGTGACACAGGAGGTGTTGGGACCCAGTACTTC
many,TRBV4-1,-,TRBJ1-4,CASSPSERRGSEKLFF,TGCGCCAGCAGCCCCTCGGAACGCAGGGGCAGTGAAAAACTGTTTTTT
many,TRBV18,-,TRBJ2-6,CASSEQGPSGANVLTF,TGTGCCAGCTCAGAGCAGGGGCCCTCTGGGGCCAACGTCCTGACTTTC
few,TRBV10-3,TRBD1,TRBJ1-2,CAISESSDRVYGYTF,TGTGCCATCAGTGAGTCGTCGGACAGGGTCTATGGCTACACCTTC
many,TRBV3-1,TRBD2,TRBJ2-1,CASSSGTSGSNEQFF,TGTGCCAGCAGCTCCGGGACTAGCGGGTCCAATGAGCAGTTCTTC
many,TRBV6-2/TRBV6-3,-,TRBJ2-4,CASSEEARTATKYF,TGTGCCAGCAGTGAAGAGGCTCGGACGGCCACCAAGTACTTC
many,TRBV18,-,TRBJ1-5,CASSPAVSNQPQHF,TGTGCCAGCTCACCCGCGGTTAGCAATCAGCCCCAGCATTTT
-,TRBV7-2,-,TRBJ2-7,CASSQGSVWEPYF,TGTGCCAGCAGCCAGGGGTCGGTGTGGGAACCTTACTTC
-,TRBV11-2,TRBD1,TRBJ1-1,CAGSSMGQLNTEAFF,TGTGCCGGCAGCTCGATGGGACAGCTGAACACTGAAGCTTTCTTT
many,TRBV6-1,-,TRBJ1-4,CASRPAEGKSEKLFF,TGTGCCAGCAGGCCAGCGGAGGGAAAGAGTGAAAAACTGTTTTTT
many,TRBV15,TRBD1,TRBJ1-1,CATSRGRTGMGTEAFF,TGTGCCACCAGCAGAGGCCGGACAGGGATGGGCACTGAAGCTTTCTTT
many,TRBV11-2,TRBD2,TRBJ2-1,CASSLAGLAGRYNEQFF,TGTGCCAGCAGCTTAGCGGGACTAGCGGGACGATACAATGAGCAGTTCTTC
many,TRBV7-2,TRBD2,TRBJ2-2,CASSYGLEGVGELFF,TGTGCCAGCAGCTACGGACTAGAGGGTGTCGGGGAGCTGTTTTTT
many,TRBV28,TRBD2,TRBJ2-1,CASSFAGGIPSDEQFF,TGTGCCAGCAGTTTTGCGGGGGGGATCCCATCGGATGAGCAGTTCTTC
many,TRBV28,-,TRBJ2-7,CASSLRGGYTYEQYF,TGTGCCAGCAGTTTACGTGGGGGCTATACCTACGAGCAGTACTTC
many,TRBV20-1,TRBD2,TRBJ2-3,CSARGRGGGTDTQYF,TGCAGTGCTAGAGGTCGGGGGGGAGGCACAGATACGCAGTATTTT
many,TRBV20-1,TRBD2,TRBJ2-3,CSAIRAGVTDTQYF,TGCAGTGCTATTCGAGCGGGGGTCACAGATACGCAGTATTTT
-,TRBV18,TRBD1,TRBJ2-7,CASSPSGQTYEQYF,TGTGCCAGCTCACCATCGGGACAGACCTACGAGCAGTACTTC
-,TRBV20-1,TRBD2,TRBJ2-7,CSAYSGTSGSYEQYF,TGCAGTGCTTATAGCGGGACTAGCGGGAGTTACGAGCAGTACTTC
many,TRBV12-3/TRBV12-4,-,TRBJ2-2,CASRTLGGIGELFF,TGTGCCAGCAGGACCCTCGGTGGGATCGGGGAGCTGTTTTTT
many,TRBV6-5,TRBD1,TRBJ1-5,CASSSTGNSNQPQHF,TGTGCCAGCAGTTCGACAGGGAATAGCAATCAGCCCCAGCATTTT
many,TRBV30,-,TRBJ2-5,CAWSIPGKQETQYF,TGTGCCTGGAGTATCCCGGGGAAACAAGAGACCCAGTACTTC
-,TRBV7-2,-,TRBJ1-1,CASSLAGEWTEAFF,TGTGCCAGCAGCTTAGCAGGGGAATGGACTGAAGCTTTCTTT
many,TRBV18,TRBD2,TRBJ2-1,CASSAGTSGNNEQFF,TGTGCCAGCTCGGCCGGGACTAGCGGGAACAATGAGCAGTTCTTC
-,TRBV27,-,TRBJ2-2,CASSYLSGATGELFF,TGTGCCAGCAGCTACCTCTCGGGCGCGACCGGGGAGCTGTTTTTT